The 17 T cell receptor beta chains in this list originate from one sample, sequenced in a study of T cell responses to AZD1222 COVID-19 vaccine. Only in-frame clones appear in the TCRdb table, and some are missing; sequencing was by immunoSEQ multiplex PCR. In the table there are about 120,000 clones, just over 90% of which are singletons. The sample was peripheral blood, taken on day 0 of AZD1222 vaccination. The receptor set was obtained from an adult in good health.

The chain links TRBV5-6 to TRBJ1-5; 8 bases line up with TRBD1. The CDR3 is 15 residues long. Germline values: CDR1 SGHDT, CDR2 YYEEEE. J gave up 4 bases and V 6 bases, and 9 bases lay outside the gene matches. CDR3 residues: CASTRQGFLNQPQHF. CDR3 DNA sequence: TGTGCCAGCACCAGACAGGGGTTTTTGAATCAGCCCCAGCATTTT. The complete variable domain, with remaining parts taken from reference TRBV5-6 and TRBJ1-5, reads DAGVTQSPTHLIKTRGQQVTLRCSPKSGHDTVSWYQQALGQGPQFIFQYYEEEERQRGNFPDRFSGHQFPNYSSELNVNALLLGDSALYLCASTRQGFLNQPQHFGDGTRLSIL.

The V call is TRBV11-3, the J call TRBJ2-1, with TRBD2 identical over 8 bases. CDR1 and CDR2 from the germline V gene are SGHNT and YENEEA. The V gene end was trimmed by 0 bases and the J gene end by 10 bases; junction bases not matched to a gene: 8. The CDR3 totals 15 residues. Here the CDR3 reads CASSLDQASGFEQFF. The CDR3, as DNA: TGTGCCAGCAGCTTAGATCAGGCTAGCGGGTTCGAGCAGTTCTTC.

V is TRBV5-1 and J is TRBJ1-4; 9 bases are a match to TRBD1. V trimming: 4 bases; J trimming: 4 bases; junction bases outside the gene matches: 5. The V gene's germline CDR1 is SGHRS and CDR2 YFSETQ. The CDR3 consists of 15 residues. CDR3 region: CASSPRTGVNEKLFF. The CDR3 DNA reads as TGCGCCAGCAGCCCTAGGACAGGGGTTAATGAAAAACTGTTTTTT.

The chain has TRBV9 and TRBJ1-2, with 8 bases that match TRBD1. With V trimmed by 0 bases and J by 1 base, 11 bases remained unmatched. From germline, CDR1 is SGDLS and CDR2 YYNGEE. CDR3 size: 18 residues. Here the CDR3 reads CASSVAPTGGGGNYGYTF. CDR3 DNA: TGTGCCAGCAGCGTAGCGCCAACAGGGGGAGGGGGTAACTATGGCTACACCTTC.

This clone was seen just once. The chain combines TRBV18 with TRBJ2-7; 8 bases line up with TRBD1. CDR1 and CDR2 from the germline V gene are KGHSH and LQKENI. The CDR3 totals 12 residues. The V and J ends lost 3 bases and 12 bases, in that order; junction bases with no gene match: 7. This CDR3 reads CASSPSRTGLYF. DNA for the CDR3: TGTGCCAGCTCACCTTCTAGGACAGGGCTGTACTTC.

J is TRBJ2-7 and V is TRBV4-3; D remains unclear. Per germline, CDR1 LGHNA and CDR2 YSLEER. V shed 0 bases and J shed 0 bases, with 6 bases lying between them. CDR3 size: 14 residues. CDR3: CASSQEAHSYEQYF. CDR3 nucleotide sequence: TGCGCCAGCAGCCAAGAAGCCCACTCCTACGAGCAGTACTTC.

As concerns this clone: Other DNA variants within this sample encode the same CDR3. The rearrangement joins TRBV9 to TRBJ1-1, with a tentative D call TRBD1 (6 bases). This CDR3 is built from 12 residues. Germline loops: CDR1 SGDLS, CDR2 YYNGEE. Trimming pared 3 bases from V and 4 bases from J, leaving 7 bases between. CDR3 residues: CASSEGGTEAFF. CDR3 nucleotide sequence: TGTGCCAGCAGCGAAGGGGGCACTGAAGCTTTCTTT.

The V and J genes are TRBV5-1 and TRBJ1-1; 7 bases agree with TRBD1. The ends lost 4 bases at V and 1 base at J; junction bases unmatched: 10. The germline V gene encodes CDR1 SGHRS and CDR2 YFSETQ. The CDR3 totals 16 residues. CDR3 sequence: CASSIAGTASNTEAFF. CDR3 sequence (DNA): TGCGCCAGCAGCATAGCCGGGACAGCGTCGAACACTGAAGCTTTCTTT.

CDR3 in amino acids: CASSLAGGRAGANVLTF. CDR3 in DNA: TGTGCCAGCAGCTTAGCGGGGGGTCGGGCTGGGGCCAACGTCCTGACTTTC. The chain combines TRBV7-6 with TRBJ2-6, with D possibly TRBD2 on 6 matching bases. Germline V gene lookup returns CDR1 SGHVS and CDR2 FNYEAQ. V lost 0 bases and J 2 bases, leaving 11 bases between the germline ends. This CDR3 is 17 amino acids long.

The chain uses TRBV5-1 and TRBJ2-2, with TRBD1 as a possible D gene (5 bases). Germline loops: CDR1 SGHRS, CDR2 YFSETQ. The ends were cut back, 4 bases at V and 4 bases at J, with 11 bases in the middle. The length of the CDR3 is 14 residues. The CDR3 bases are TGCGCCAGCAGCATGGGGCGTAGCACCGGGGAGCTGTTTTTT. As protein: CASSMGRSTGELFF.

The chain is built from TRBV12-3 or TRBV12-4 and TRBJ1-2; D might be TRBD1 (5 bases). V shed 3 bases and J shed 7 bases, with 6 bases lying between them. The CDR3 length is 11 residues. Here the CDR3 DNA reads TGTGCCAGCAGTTTCACAGGTGGCTACACCTTC. Amino acid sequence: CASSFTGGYTF.

The J gene is TRBJ2-7, the V gene TRBV5-1, with unresolved D. Germline V gene data show CDR1 as SGHRS and CDR2 as YFSETQ. The CDR3 has 15 residues. Between the trimmed V and J ends, which lost 2 bases and 1 base, there was a span of 13 bases. The CDR3 coding sequence is TGCGCCAGCAGCTTAGTAAGGGCGGTATCCTACGAGCAGTACTTC. It is translated as CASSLVRAVSYEQYF.

The chain is built from TRBV7-9 and TRBJ1-5, with D possibly TRBD1 on 5 matching bases. This CDR3 is built from 16 residues. Germline V gene data show CDR1 as SEHNR and CDR2 as FQNEAQ (reference sequence). V gave up 4 bases and J gave up 5 bases, with 18 bases separating them. The CDR3 region is CASSSSQGEGYQPQHF. The CDR3 coding sequence is TGTGCCAGCAGCTCCTCTCAGGGAGAAGGCTATCAGCCCCAGCATTTT.

V is TRBV5-3 and J is TRBJ2-3; no definite D call. TRBV5-3 is designated an ORF whose function remains uncertain. This CDR3 has 15 amino acids. V was clipped by 1 base and J by 0 bases, with 9 bases between them. The chain's CDR3 is CARSLYRDSTDTQYF. CDR3 coding DNA: TGTGCCAGAAGCTTGTACCGTGATAGCACAGATACGCAGTATTTT.

This chain connects TRBV6-2 or TRBV6-3 to TRBJ2-5, with D perhaps assigned TRBD1 or TRBD2 (5 bases each). CDR3 length equals 15 residues. The germline CDR1 and CDR2 sequences are MNHEY and SVGEGT. Trimming cost V 5 bases and J 5 bases, with 18 bases left between them. CDR3 in amino acids: CASSRPGPTRETQYF. In nucleotides, the CDR3 is TGTGCCAGCAGTCGACCGGGACCAACCAGGGAGACCCAGTACTTC.

The genes are TRBV25-1 and TRBJ1-3; D gene uncertain. The CDR3 is 15 amino acids. The ends were cut back, 3 bases at V and 0 bases at J, with 9 bases in the middle. The germline gives CDR1 MGHDK, CDR2 SYGVNS. The CDR3 sequence is CASSDADGSGNTIYF. In DNA form, the CDR3 reads TGTGCCAGCAGTGACGCTGATGGCTCTGGAAACACCATATATTTT.

The chain has TRBV27 and TRBJ2-6; D is unresolved. The CDR3 length is 16 residues. The germline gives CDR1 MNHEY, CDR2 SMNVEV (reference sequence). V gave up 5 bases and J gave up 5 bases, with 16 bases separating them. DNA for the CDR3: TGTGCCAGCAGTCCCTCCGGGCTGCTTAGGGCCAACGTCCTGACTTTC. Translated, it gives CASSPSGLLRANVLTF.